The 32 T cell receptor beta chains below were found in one sample sequenced in a study of blood T cell repertoires in COVID-19. Libraries were prepared by immunoSEQ multiplex PCR; TCRdb keeps only in-frame clonotypes and omits some of them. The data show about 400,000 clones, with roughly 86% seen just once and approximately 2.1% held by the top ten. The sequenced sample was PBMCs or T cells enriched from blood (not recorded which). The receptors stem from a woman aged 40-49 years with acute COVID-19.

The chain has TRBV2 and TRBJ1-2; 8 bases fit TRBD1. J lost 2 bases, V lost 6 bases, and 8 bases had no gene match. This CDR3 contains 15 residues. Per germline, CDR1 SNHLY and CDR2 FYNNEI. The CDR3 reads CASRVDRGDNYGYTF. The CDR3 DNA follows: TGTGCCAGCAGGGTAGACAGGGGCGACAACTATGGCTACACCTTC.

This chain connects TRBV5-4 to TRBJ1-1; D ambiguous. CDR3 length: 14 amino acids. Germline V lookup: CDR1 SGHNT, CDR2 YYREEE (reference sequence). V shed 0 bases and J shed 4 bases, with 10 bases lying between them. The CDR3: CASSLGGEGTEAFF. CDR3 sequence (DNA): TGTGCCAGCAGCTTGGGTGGGGAGGGCACTGAAGCTTTCTTT.

The rearrangement links TRBV24-1 to TRBJ1-2; 7 positions match TRBD1. Germline CDR1 reads KGHDR; CDR2 reads SFDVKD. The CDR3 sequence is 13 residues long. Trimming at V came to 5 bases and at J to 3 bases, leaving 2 bases not matched to a gene. The CDR3 bases are TGTGCCACCAGTGCTGACAGGGACTATGGCTACACCTTC. Its translation: CATSADRDYGYTF.

The chain links TRBV5-6 to TRBJ2-7; possibly TRBD2 for D (5 bases). V lost 4 bases, J lost 2 bases, and 10 bases lay in between. The CDR3 spans 13 residues. Germline CDR1 SGHDT, CDR2 YYEEEE. CDR3 sequence: CASSRGLTYEQYF. The CDR3 DNA sequence: TGTGCCAGCAGCCGTGGACTTACCTACGAGCAGTACTTC.

The chain employs TRBV5-1 and TRBJ2-1; TRBD2 aligns across 9 bases. Losses at the gene ends were 0 bases for V and 7 bases for J; bases not matched to a gene: 5. The CDR3 spans 15 residues. CDR1 is SGHRS, CDR2 YFSETQ, per germline. This chain's CDR3 is CASSLGLAGRNEQFF. The DNA of the CDR3 is TGCGCCAGCAGCTTGGGGCTAGCGGGGAGGAATGAGCAGTTCTTC.

The chain couples TRBV18 to TRBJ1-1, with D hard to call. Deletions cut 3 bases from V and 1 base from J, with 6 bases between. Germline V lookup: CDR1 KGHSH, CDR2 LQKENI. CDR3 length equals 13 residues. CDR3: CASSPVRNTEAFF. The CDR3, as DNA: TGTGCCAGCTCACCGGTCAGGAACACTGAAGCTTTCTTT. Together with reference TRBV18 and TRBJ1-1, the CDR3 gives the full variable domain: NAGVMQNPRHLVRRRGQEARLRCSPMKGHSHVYWYRQLPEEGLKFMVYLQKENIIDESGMPKERFSAEFPKEGPSILRIQQVVRGDSAAYFCASSPVRNTEAFFGQGTRLTVV.

The chain couples TRBV5-4 to TRBJ2-1; 10 positions agree with TRBD2. Per the germline V gene, CDR1 is SGHNT and CDR2 is YYREEE (reference sequence). There are 15 residues in the CDR3. V gave up 1 base and J gave up 5 bases; unmatched junction bases: 3. The CDR3 nucleotides are TGTGCCAGCAGCTTGATAGCGGGGGGAAACAATGAGCAGTTCTTC. Its translation is CASSLIAGGNNEQFF.

The gene calls are TRBV6-5 and TRBJ1-5; 8 nucleotides line up with TRBD1. The CDR3 spans 15 residues. Trimming removed 7 bases from V and 3 bases from J; junction bases left unmatched: 8. Per the germline V gene, CDR1 is MNHEY and CDR2 is SVGAGI. The CDR3 is CASKINRGDNQPQHF. As DNA, the CDR3 is TGTGCCAGCAAAATAAACAGGGGGGACAATCAGCCCCAGCATTTT.

This chain uses TRBV7-9 with TRBJ2-5, with 11 bases aligning to TRBD2. The CDR3 covers 16 residues. Germline V gene data show CDR1 as SEHNR and CDR2 as FQNEAQ (reference sequence). V was clipped by 5 bases and J by 2 bases; unmatched bases: 7. Here the CDR3 DNA reads TGTGCCAGCAGCCAACCTAGCGGGGGGTCACAAGAGACCCAGTACTTC. Its protein product is CASSQPSGGSQETQYF.

The chain recombines TRBV6-6 with TRBJ1-2; 9 positions match TRBD1. After removal of 8 bases from V and 4 bases from J, the junction contained 8 bases not matched to a gene. The CDR3 is 14 residues long. Germline lookup yields CDR1 MNHNY and CDR2 SVGAGI (reference sequence). CDR3: CASSPGQGIYGYTF. The CDR3 nucleotides are TGTGCCAGCTCTCCGGGACAGGGAATCTATGGCTACACCTTC.

This chain joins TRBV5-4 and TRBJ2-6, with D perhaps TRBD1 (6 bases). In germline, CDR1 is SGHNT, CDR2 YYREEE (reference sequence). CDR3 size: 17 residues. V gave up 5 bases and J gave up 0 bases, with 15 bases separating them. Written as DNA, the CDR3 is TGTGCCAGCAGAAAGGACAGAGCAGCCTCTGGGGCCAACGTCCTGACTTTC. Its translation is CASRKDRAASGANVLTF.

The chain carries TRBV11-2 and TRBJ2-1; no firm D call. CDR3 length: 12 residues. With 0 bases removed from V and 6 bases from J, the gap between germline ends came to 3 bases. The germline V gene encodes CDR1 SGHAT and CDR2 FQNNGV. CDR3 residues: CASSLDINEQFF. CDR3 nucleotide sequence: TGTGCCAGCAGCTTAGATATCAATGAGCAGTTCTTC.

The chain carries TRBV19 and TRBJ2-1; D gene unclear. This CDR3 comprises 14 residues. Looked up from germline, CDR1 is LNHDA and CDR2 is SQIVND (reference sequence). Trimming shortened V by 5 bases and J by 6 bases, and 14 bases separated the two germline ends. The CDR3 reads CASSALAQGNEQFF. The CDR3 DNA follows: TGTGCCAGTAGTGCCTTAGCTCAAGGCAATGAGCAGTTCTTC.

This chain links TRBV5-8 with TRBJ1-2; 7 positions agree with TRBD1. This CDR3 is built from 13 residues. V shed 0 bases, J shed 11 bases, and the junction held 7 bases outside the gene matches. Germline assignment: CDR1 SGHTS and CDR2 YDEGEE. The CDR3 DNA reads as TGTGCCAGCAGCTTGGTTGGGAGGACAGGATACACCTTC. This encodes CASSLVGRTGYTF.

V is TRBV3-1 (or the pseudogene TRBV3-2) and J is TRBJ2-5, with 12 bases lining up with TRBD2. The CDR3 consists of 15 residues. Germline V gives CDR1 LGHDT, CDR2 YNNKEL (reference sequence). J lost 5 bases, V lost 5 bases, and 6 bases had no gene match. CDR3 sequence: CASSVRLAGDETQYF. DNA for the CDR3: TGTGCCAGCAGCGTACGACTAGCGGGGGACGAGACCCAGTACTTC.

The chain has TRBV6-5 and TRBJ1-1, with 7 bases aligning to TRBD1. With 6 bases clipped from V and 8 bases from J, the junction kept 3 bases outside the gene matches. In germline, CDR1 is MNHEY, CDR2 SVGAGI. The CDR3 covers 11 residues. Here the CDR3 DNA reads TGTGCCAGCAGGGGACAGCGCGAAGCTTTCTTT. It is translated as CASRGQREAFF.

The rearrangement links TRBV18 to TRBJ2-7; D remains unclear. With 0 bases removed from V and 0 bases from J, the gap between germline ends came to 9 bases. Germline values: CDR1 KGHSH, CDR2 LQKENI. This CDR3 has 15 amino acids. The CDR3 DNA is TGTGCCAGCTCACCACCGTTTGGCAGCTCCTACGAGCAGTACTTC. This translates into CASSPPFGSSYEQYF.

The chain uses TRBV7-9 and TRBJ2-3; perhaps TRBD2 as D (6 bases). The CDR3 has 16 residues. The germline CDR1 and CDR2 sequences are SEHNR and FQNEAQ (reference sequence). Trimming left V 4 bases short and J 0 bases short, with 14 bases between. The CDR3 reads CASSSAWGDSTDTQYF. For the CDR3, the DNA is TGTGCCAGCAGCTCCGCCTGGGGGGATAGCACAGATACGCAGTATTTT.

This rearrangement joins TRBV24-1 to TRBJ1-1; 7 bases map to TRBD1. Germline V lookup: CDR1 KGHDR, CDR2 SFDVKD. The CDR3 extends over 21 amino acids. Trimming took 7 bases from V and 4 from J; bases not matched to a gene: 29. The CDR3 DNA sequence: TGTGCCACCAGCTCCCGGGACAGAGTTACGGAGACACTCCTCATATCCACTGAAGCTTTCTTT. Translating it yields CATSSRDRVTETLLISTEAFF.

The CDR3 reads CASIKQGKYEKLFF. For the CDR3, the DNA is TGTGCCAGTATTAAGCAGGGGAAATATGAAAAACTGTTTTTT. The V and J genes are TRBV19 and TRBJ1-4, with a weak D call TRBD1 (6 bases). V was shortened by 7 bases and J by 6 bases, with 15 bases between the two germline ends. Germline values: CDR1 LNHDA, CDR2 SQIVND (reference sequence). The CDR3 totals 14 residues.

Only one count was recorded for this clone. The V gene is TRBV5-4, the J gene TRBJ1-6; D gene ambiguous. The CDR3 sequence is 10 residues long. V was cut by 9 bases and J by 13 bases, with 11 bases left in between. Per the germline V gene, CDR1 is SGHNT and CDR2 is YYREEE (reference sequence). The CDR3 reads CANHLPPLHF. DNA of the CDR3: TGTGCCAACCATCTACCGCCCCTCCACTTT.

This clone occurred once. The chain employs TRBV7-6 and TRBJ2-7; 7 bases are a match to TRBD1. The CDR3 is 16 amino acids. Losses at the gene ends were 1 base for V and 5 bases for J; bases not matched to a gene: 11. CDR1 is SGHVS, CDR2 FNYEAQ, per germline. CDR3 in amino acids: CASSLERQGPFDEQYF. CDR3 nucleotide sequence: TGTGCCAGCAGCTTAGAGCGACAGGGTCCCTTTGACGAGCAGTACTTC.

The CDR3 reads CASSSRTSVYNEQFF. For the CDR3, the DNA is TGTGCCAGCAGTTCGCGGACTAGCGTATACAATGAGCAGTTCTTC. This chain links TRBV6-5 with TRBJ2-1; 9 nucleotides agree with TRBD2. Germline loops: CDR1 MNHEY, CDR2 SVGAGI. The CDR3 runs 15 residues. V was clipped by 4 bases and J by 4 bases; unmatched bases: 5.

The V gene is TRBV6-1, the J gene TRBJ1-1, with D tentatively TRBD1 (5 bases). V was shortened by 2 bases and J by 6 bases, with 10 bases between the two germline ends. The CDR3 length is 13 residues. The germline CDR1 and CDR2 sequences are MNHNS and SASEGT. DNA of the CDR3: TGTGCCAGCAGTGAATCACAGGTCTCTGAAGCTTTCTTT. It translates to CASSESQVSEAFF.

This clone turned up a few times. The J gene is TRBJ2-2, the V gene TRBV5-1, with a weak D call TRBD2 (6 bases). CDR1 is SGHRS and CDR2 is YFSETQ in the germline V gene. Trimming shortened V by 5 bases and J by 2 bases, and 16 bases separated the two germline ends. There are 16 residues in the CDR3. The CDR3 DNA is TGCGCCAGCAGTCTGGTCGGCGGGGCCAACACCGGGGAGCTGTTTTTT. Protein product: CASSLVGGANTGELFF.

The chain uses TRBV6-5 and TRBJ1-2; the D gene is possibly TRBD1 (6 bases). This CDR3 region has 12 residues. Germline V gene data show CDR1 as MNHEY and CDR2 as SVGAGI. V dropped 9 bases and J dropped 2 bases, with 10 bases sitting between them. This chain's CDR3 is CASTTGNYGYTF. Here the CDR3 DNA reads TGTGCCAGTACTACAGGGAACTATGGCTACACCTTC.

V usage is TRBV18 and J usage is TRBJ1-3; D remains unclear. Per the germline V gene, CDR1 is KGHSH and CDR2 is LQKENI. The CDR3 covers 14 residues. V was clipped by 5 bases and J by 0 bases, with 8 bases between them. DNA for the CDR3: TGTGCCAGCTCAGATTCAGGCTCTGGAAACACCATATATTTT. The encoded protein is CASSDSGSGNTIYF.

The V call is TRBV23-1, the J call TRBJ2-7, with a tentative D call TRBD1 (6 bases). TRBV23-1 is given ORF status, its function remaining uncertain. Deletions cut 4 bases from V and 0 bases from J, with 10 bases between. This CDR3 comprises 14 residues. CDR3 DNA sequence: TGCGCCAGCAGTCCGGACAGAACCTCCTACGAGCAGTACTTC. It encodes CASSPDRTSYEQYF.

The chain recombines TRBV4-1 with TRBJ2-5, with 7 bases matching TRBD2. CDR1 and CDR2 (germline): MGHRA, YSYEKL. With V trimmed by 1 base and J by 2 bases, 4 bases remained unmatched. The CDR3 is 15 amino acids. This CDR3 reads CASSQGSSGQETQYF. DNA of the CDR3: TGCGCCAGCAGCCAAGGCTCTAGCGGTCAAGAGACCCAGTACTTC.

This sequence joins TRBV28 and TRBJ1-5; TRBD1 aligns across 12 bases. The CDR3 runs to 19 residues. V trimming: 5 bases; J trimming: 1 base; junction bases outside the gene matches: 12. Germline V gene sequence: CDR1 MDHEN, CDR2 SYDVKM. The CDR3 sequence: CASSPSRDRGLWSNQPQHF. DNA for the CDR3: TGTGCCAGCAGTCCGTCCCGGGACAGGGGGCTGTGGAGCAATCAGCCCCAGCATTTT.

The chain combines TRBV6-5 with TRBJ2-7; TRBD1 matches at 7 bases. The CDR3 is 14 residues long. V lost 7 bases to trimming and J lost 2 bases; unmatched junction nucleotides: 8. The germline V gene has CDR1 MNHEY and CDR2 SVGAGI. Written as DNA, the CDR3 is TGTGCCAGCACCAAGGGGACAGATACCTACGAGCAGTACTTC. This sequence encodes CASTKGTDTYEQYF.

The CDR3, as DNA: TGTGCCAGCTCACCATGGCAGGGTGGGGACCAAGAGACCCAGTACTTC. Protein sequence: CASSPWQGGDQETQYF. The gene calls are TRBV18 and TRBJ2-5; tentatively, D is TRBD1 (5 bases). Germline lookup yields CDR1 KGHSH and CDR2 LQKENI. This CDR3 spans 16 amino acids. With 2 bases removed from V and 0 bases from J, the gap between germline ends came to 13 bases.